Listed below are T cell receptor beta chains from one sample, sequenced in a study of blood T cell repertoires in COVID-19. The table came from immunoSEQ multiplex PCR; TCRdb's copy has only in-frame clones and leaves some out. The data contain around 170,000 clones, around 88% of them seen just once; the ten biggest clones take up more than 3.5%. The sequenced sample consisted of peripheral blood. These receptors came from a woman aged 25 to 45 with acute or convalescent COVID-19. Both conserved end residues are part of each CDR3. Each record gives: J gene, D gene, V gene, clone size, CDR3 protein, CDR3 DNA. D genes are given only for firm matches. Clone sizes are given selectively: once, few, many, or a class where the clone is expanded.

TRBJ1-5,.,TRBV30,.,CAWSGTQNNQPQHF,TGTGCCTGGAGTGGGACACAGAACAATCAGCCCCAGCATTTT
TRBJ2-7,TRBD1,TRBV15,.,CATSRRQGKYEQYF,TGTGCCACCAGCAGGAGACAGGGCAAATACGAGCAGTACTTC
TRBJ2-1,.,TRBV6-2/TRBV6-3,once,CASSYSARGQFF,TGTGCCAGCAGTTACTCCGCTCGGGGGCAGTTCTTC
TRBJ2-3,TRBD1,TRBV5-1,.,CASSRDRDTDTQYF,TGCGCCAGCAGCCGGGACAGGGACACAGATACGCAGTATTTT
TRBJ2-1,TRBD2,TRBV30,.,CAWSVETSGNEQFF,TGTGCCTGGAGTGTAGAGACTAGCGGAAATGAGCAGTTCTTC
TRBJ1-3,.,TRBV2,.,CASSEPGSGNTIYF,TGTGCCAGCAGTGAACCCGGCTCTGGAAACACCATATATTTT
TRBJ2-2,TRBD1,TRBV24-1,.,CATSDRGTGGTGELFF,TGTGCCACCAGTGATCGCGGGACAGGGGGCACCGGGGAGCTGTTTTTT
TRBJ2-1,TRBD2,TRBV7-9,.,CASSLGGLVEFF,TGTGCCAGCAGCTTAGGAGGACTAGTCGAGTTCTTC
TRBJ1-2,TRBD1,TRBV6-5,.,CASSPRTGDHTF,TGTGCCAGCAGCCCGAGGACAGGGGATCACACCTTC
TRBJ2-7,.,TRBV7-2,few,CASSLVPSYEQYF,TGTGCCAGCAGCTTAGTCCCTAGTTACGAGCAGTACTTC
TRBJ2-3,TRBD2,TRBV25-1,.,CASSDWTSGTDTQYF,TGTGCCAGCAGTGATTGGACTAGCGGCACAGATACGCAGTATTTT
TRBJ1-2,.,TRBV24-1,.,CATRDPGGGGYTF,TGTGCCACCAGAGATCCTGGGGGGGGCGGCTACACCTTC
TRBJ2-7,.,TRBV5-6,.,CASSFSSTPKYEQYF,TGTGCCAGCAGCTTTAGTTCCACCCCGAAATACGAGCAGTACTTC
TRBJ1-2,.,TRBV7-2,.,CASRRTSVDGYTF,TGTGCCAGCAGGCGGACATCGGTGGATGGCTACACCTTC
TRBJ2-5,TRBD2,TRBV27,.,CASRAGGPQETQYF,TGTGCCAGCAGAGCGGGAGGGCCCCAAGAGACCCAGTACTTC
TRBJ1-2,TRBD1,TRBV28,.,CASSLTRQGANYGYTF,TGTGCCAGCAGTCTCACTAGACAGGGGGCTAACTATGGCTACACCTTC
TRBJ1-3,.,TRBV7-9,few,CASHPGVSGNTIYF,TGTGCCAGCCACCCAGGGGTCTCTGGAAACACCATATATTTT
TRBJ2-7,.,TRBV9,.,CASSRDAEQYF,TGTGCCAGCTCCCGGGATGCCGAGCAGTACTTC
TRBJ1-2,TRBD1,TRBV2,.,CASRQGDWGGYTF,TGTGCCAGCCGACAGGGTGATTGGGGAGGCTACACCTTC
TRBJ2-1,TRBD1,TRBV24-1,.,CATSDPGKGAISEQFF,TGTGCCACCAGTGATCCCGGTAAGGGGGCAATAAGTGAGCAGTTCTTC
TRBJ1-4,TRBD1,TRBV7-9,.,CASSRIDRDILFF,TGTGCCAGCAGCCGAATTGACAGGGACATACTGTTTTTT
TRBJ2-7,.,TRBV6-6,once,CASGPSFYEQYF,TGTGCCAGCGGGCCCAGTTTCTACGAGCAGTACTTC
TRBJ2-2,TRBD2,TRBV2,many,CAAGRWVNTGELFF,TGTGCAGCGGGAAGGTGGGTGAACACCGGGGAGCTGTTTTTT
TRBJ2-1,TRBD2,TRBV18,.,CASSPGTSYNEQFF,TGTGCCAGCTCACCCGGGACTAGCTACAATGAGCAGTTCTTC
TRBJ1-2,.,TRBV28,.,CASSQGGAMRCTF,TGTGCCAGCAGTCAAGGAGGGGCTATGCGCTGCACCTTC
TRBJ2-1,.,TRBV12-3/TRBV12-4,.,CASGGTVNEQFF,TGTGCCAGCGGAGGGACAGTGAATGAGCAGTTCTTC
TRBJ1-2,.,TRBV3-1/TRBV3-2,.,CASSPGVRRANYGYTF,TGTGCCAGCAGCCCCGGGGTTCGGAGAGCTAACTATGGCTACACCTTC
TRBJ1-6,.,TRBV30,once,CAWRFPQANSPLHF,TGTGCCTGGAGATTTCCGCAGGCCAATTCACCCCTCCACTTT
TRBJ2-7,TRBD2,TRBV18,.,CASSPTTGGEQYF,TGTGCCAGCTCACCTACAACGGGGGGGGAGCAGTACTTC
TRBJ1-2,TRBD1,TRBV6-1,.,CASSEAGTALRYGYTF,TGTGCCAGCAGTGAAGCCGGGACAGCCTTACGCTATGGCTACACCTTC
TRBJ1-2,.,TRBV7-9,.,CATDTESNYGYTF,TGTGCCACCGACACTGAGTCGAACTATGGCTACACCTTC
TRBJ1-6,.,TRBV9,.,CASSVGGGGYNSPLHF,TGTGCCAGCAGCGTAGGGGGTGGAGGGTACAATTCACCCCTCCACTTT